This TCR beta chain was profiled in a study of blood T cell repertoires in COVID-19. Study context: Spain, Italy and the United States supplied samples that represented acute and convalescent COVID-19. From T cells, B-cell-depleted T cells, or PBMCs came the material, which was cDNA or gDNA.

V lost 3 bases to trimming and J lost 7 bases, with 10 bases between them. Germline CDR1 SGHVS, CDR2 FQNEAQ. The CDR3 contains 14 residues. Clones were read by immunoSEQ multiplex PCR, and TCRdb kept only the in-frame ones, dropping some. The sample lists 26,000 or so clones; roughly 70% were seen once. Sequencing input: peripheral blood. The clonotype comes from a man aged 55-75 years with active or convalescent COVID-19. This chain joins TRBV7-8 and TRBJ1-6; D is perhaps TRBD1 (6 bases). The CDR3 DNA reads TGTGCCAGCAGCTTTGGGACACCAAATTCACCCCTCCACTTT. Amino acid sequence: CASSFGTPNSPLHF.